These T cell receptor beta chains were read from a single sample in a study of T cell responses to AZD1222 COVID-19 vaccine. Only in-frame clones appear in the TCRdb table, and some are missing; sequencing was by immunoSEQ multiplex PCR. In the table there are about 120,000 clones, about 92% of which are singletons. This specimen consisted of peripheral blood, obtained on day 0 of AZD1222 vaccination. These TCRs come from an adult in good health. Both conserved end residues are part of each CDR3. D genes are given only for firm matches. Rows may omit the clone size; those that give it use once, few, many or a size class.

TRBV13,TRBJ1-1,-,-,CASSSKGPHEAFF,TGTGCCAGCAGCTCAAAGGGACCGCACGAAGCTTTCTTT
TRBV18,TRBJ1-2,-,-,CASSPYGAGNGYTF,TGTGCCAGCTCACCCTATGGAGCGGGGAATGGCTACACCTTC
TRBV6-5,TRBJ2-7,TRBD2,-,CASSWSGRSSYEQYF,TGTGCCTCCTCATGGAGCGGGAGGAGCTCCTACGAGCAGTACTTC
TRBV29-1,TRBJ2-7,TRBD1,-,CSGGETGYEQYF,TGCAGCGGAGGCGAGACAGGGTACGAGCAGTACTTC
TRBV20-1,TRBJ2-3,-,-,CSAGGPGLNTDTQYF,TGCAGTGCTGGTGGACCGGGCCTCAACACAGATACGCAGTATTTT
TRBV7-8,TRBJ2-3,TRBD2,-,CASSYILKREGTDTQYF,TGTGCCAGCAGCTATATACTCAAGCGGGAGGGGACAGATACGCAGTATTTT
TRBV6-5,TRBJ2-5,-,-,CASSYSGTQYF,TGTGCCAGCAGTTACTCGGGGACCCAGTACTTC
TRBV7-9,TRBJ1-3,TRBD1,-,CASSSSGTGSFRNTIYF,TGTGCCAGCAGCTCGTCCGGGACAGGGAGTTTTCGAAACACCATATATTTT
TRBV29-1,TRBJ1-5,TRBD1,-,CSVVVTGVGQPQHF,TGCAGCGTTGTTGTGACAGGGGTTGGTCAGCCCCAGCATTTT
TRBV6-6,TRBJ2-2,-,-,CASEGGNTGELFF,TGTGCCAGCGAGGGAGGAAACACCGGGGAGCTGTTTTTT
TRBV5-1,TRBJ2-2,-,-,CASSLRDETGELFF,TGCGCCAGCAGCCTCCGGGATGAGACCGGGGAGCTGTTTTTT
TRBV7-2,TRBJ2-2,-,-,CASSLGRNTGELFF,TGTGCCAGCAGCTTAGGGCGGAACACCGGGGAGCTGTTTTTT
TRBV9,TRBJ2-1,TRBD1,-,CASSVDLRQGYNEQFF,TGTGCCAGCAGCGTAGATTTGAGACAGGGGTACAATGAGCAGTTCTTC
TRBV30,TRBJ1-2,-,-,CAWNDRSYGYTF,TGTGCCTGGAACGACAGGAGCTATGGCTACACCTTC
TRBV9,TRBJ1-4,TRBD1,-,CASSPRDSGNEKLFF,TGTGCCAGCAGCCCACGGGACAGCGGGAATGAAAAACTGTTTTTT
TRBV3-1/TRBV3-2,TRBJ1-4,-,-,CASSRTAGSEKLFF,TGTGCCAGCAGCCGGACGGCGGGGAGTGAAAAACTGTTTTTT
TRBV27,TRBJ2-7,TRBD2,-,CASSRGRGPNEQYF,TGTGCCAGCAGTCGGGGGAGGGGCCCCAACGAGCAGTACTTC
TRBV6-1,TRBJ1-6,-,-,CASSEGSNSPLHF,TGTGCCAGCAGTGAAGGGTCTAATTCACCCCTCCACTTT
TRBV11-2,TRBJ1-4,-,-,CASSLSRQETNEKLFF,TGTGCCAGCAGCTTATCCCGCCAAGAAACTAATGAAAAACTGTTTTTT
TRBV27,TRBJ2-3,TRBD1,-,CASSRDRGDTQYF,TGTGCCAGCAGCCGGGACAGGGGAGATACGCAGTATTTT
TRBV11-2,TRBJ1-5,-,-,CASSQGGANQPQHF,TGTGCCAGCAGCCAAGGGGGGGCGAATCAGCCCCAGCATTTT
TRBV2,TRBJ2-5,-,-,CASSDTARVETQYF,TGTGCCAGCAGTGATACGGCCAGGGTAGAGACCCAGTACTTC
TRBV18,TRBJ1-2,-,-,CASSPELIGYTF,TGTGCCAGCTCACCCGAGCTAATTGGCTACACCTTC
TRBV5-1,TRBJ2-5,-,-,CASSLDQETQYF,TGCGCCAGCAGCTTGGACCAAGAGACCCAGTACTTC
TRBV28,TRBJ1-3,-,-,CASSLRGSGNTIYF,TGTGCCAGCTCCCTTAGGGGCTCTGGAAACACCATATATTTT
TRBV5-1,TRBJ2-7,TRBD1,-,CASTGQGAHEQYF,TGCGCCAGCACGGGCCAGGGGGCGCACGAGCAGTACTTC
TRBV18,TRBJ1-4,-,-,CASSPPQAPNEKLFF,TGTGCCAGCTCACCTCCACAGGCCCCTAATGAAAAACTGTTTTTT
TRBV19,TRBJ1-1,TRBD1,-,CATLDRGRTTEAFF,TGTGCCACCCTGGACAGGGGGCGGACCACTGAAGCTTTCTTT
TRBV4-2,TRBJ2-1,-,-,CASSPRSPAEGGGEQFF,TGTGCCAGCAGCCCAAGATCCCCAGCGGAAGGGGGAGGTGAGCAGTTCTTC
TRBV28,TRBJ2-7,-,-,CASSFPGTLSVEQYF,TGTGCCAGCAGTTTTCCCGGGACCTTGTCAGTCGAGCAGTACTTC
TRBV11-2,TRBJ1-2,-,-,CASSFPGGNTNYGYTF,TGTGCCAGCAGCTTCCCCGGGGGAAACACAAACTATGGCTACACCTTC
TRBV28,TRBJ2-1,-,once,CASRGGQGDNEQFF,TGTGCCAGCAGGGGGGGGCAGGGAGACAATGAGCAGTTCTTC
TRBV6-1,TRBJ1-4,TRBD1,-,CASSEIVGQNEKLFF,TGTGCCAGCAGTGAAATCGTGGGACAGAATGAAAAACTGTTTTTT
TRBV7-9,TRBJ1-1,-,once,CASSRGNGDTEAFF,TGTGCCAGCAGCCGCGGAAATGGGGACACTGAAGCTTTCTTT
TRBV27,TRBJ2-1,TRBD2,-,CASSLLTTSGRASEQFF,TGTGCCAGCAGTTTGCTCACTACTAGCGGGAGGGCTAGTGAGCAGTTCTTC
TRBV7-9,TRBJ2-7,TRBD2,-,CASSSTLLAHEQYF,TGTGCCAGCAGCTCCACATTACTAGCGCACGAGCAGTACTTC
TRBV30,TRBJ1-5,TRBD1,-,CAWSVRRTGNQPQHF,TGTGCCTGGAGTGTGAGGCGGACAGGGAATCAGCCCCAGCATTTT
TRBV28,TRBJ1-2,TRBD1,-,CASSFVRDRGDGYTF,TGTGCCAGCAGTTTTGTGCGGGACAGGGGGGATGGCTACACCTTC
TRBV6-6,TRBJ2-7,TRBD1,-,CASSNRGEYEQYF,TGTGCCAGCAGTAACAGGGGCGAGTACGAGCAGTACTTC